This T cell receptor (beta chain) is drawn from a study of cytomegalovirus exposure and HLA in healthy donors. Points from the study as a whole: As confirmed in vitro, a few CMV-associated chains were specific for CMV antigens.

About this clone itself: Its antigen is not identified.

TCRdb keeps only in-frame clones here, not all; method: immunoSEQ multiplex PCR. The repertoire holds under 200,000 clones, with roughly nine tenths as singletons. The sample taken for sequencing was PBMCs. The sequence derives from a woman in her 30s in good health and CMV-seronegative.

The CDR3 region is CASSFAVSTDTQYF. CDR3 nucleotides: TGCGCCAGCAGCTTTGCGGTAAGCACAGATACGCAGTATTTT. The V and J genes are TRBV5-1 and TRBJ2-3; the D is unclear. The V gene's germline CDR1 is SGHRS and CDR2 YFSETQ. The CDR3 length is 14 residues. Trimming left V 2 bases short and J 0 bases short, with 7 bases between. The full variable domain, its missing parts supplied by reference TRBV5-1 and TRBJ2-3, is KAGVTQTPRYLIKTRGQQVTLSCSPISGHRSVSWYQQTPGQGLQFLFEYFSETQRNKGNFPGRFSGRQFSNSRSEMNVSTLELGDSALYLCASSFAVSTDTQYFGPGTRLTVL.